This TCR beta chain was sequenced in a study of cytomegalovirus exposure and HLA in healthy donors (dated by TCRdb to about 2017). A note on the overall study: According to an earlier analysis of 550 to 750 of the donors, 150 million to 200 million T cells yielded 90 million to 130 million unique TCR beta sequences and approximately 300 Gb of sequence data. An early release that covered roughly 600 HLA-typed donors contained approximately 300 gigabases of sequencing data and around 85 million unique TCR sequences. The genetic ancestry cluster associated with self-reported Caucasian donors included roughly 84% of the 300 to 400 genotyped donors. The study was designed to test whether signatures of past pathogen exposure could be identified by cataloging public T cell receptors. The study used immunosequencing to profile the T cell repertoires of more than 650 subjects and linked those repertoires to cytomegalovirus serostatus. In addition to the first cohort of about 650 subjects, a separate validation cohort of 120 different subjects was used. To predict cytomegalovirus infection status, the study combined high-throughput TCR immunosequencing, statistical association of individual TCRs with disease status, and machine learning. A later analysis re-examined previously published TCR beta repertoires from just over 650 donors and added high-resolution HLA genotyping to investigate patterns of TCR occurrence. The later analysis used no new phenotypic data to find candidate immune exposures, relying instead on TCR beta sequences and their occurrence across donors. An earlier analysis of more than 450 of the donors used high-throughput TCR beta sequencing to judge whether each TCR beta V gene segment behaved as functional or pseudogenic. Alongside the repertoire data, information on donor age, sex, ethnicity and CMV serostatus was compiled. Genome-wide SNP genotypes for about 65% of the roughly 700 donors were used in a later genetic analysis, which treated that subset as a discovery cohort. All discovery cohort repertoires had been generated using a single sequencing platform. Class I and class II HLA loci were covered by the typing at four-digit resolution. The number of typed donors differed by locus: roughly 629-640 for A, B, C, DRB1 and DQB1; 522 for DQA1; approximately 600 for DPA1; and roughly 470 for DPB1. Four or five DR-DQ haplotypes were handled as single units for association and clustering because linkage in the cohort was strong. Across 398 genotyped donors of the cohort, an average of roughly 250,000 unique TCR beta nucleotide sequences per donor were sequenced, and roughly 20% of those sequences were non-productive.

The cohort was made up of 666 healthy bone marrow donors. At the time of sampling, all cohort members were nominally healthy, though unrecorded immune exposures were likely present. The donor was CMV seropositive and belonged to the group of 250 to 300 seropositive cohort members. Every donor gave a peripheral blood sample, and the peripheral blood mononuclear cells from that sample were used for TCR beta sequencing. The Qiagen DNeasy Blood Extraction Kit was used to extract genomic DNA from the blood cell samples. Concerning this clone: Its antigen has not been determined. No per-base quality is available; no much larger clone lies one base away.

The full study reports these points: When HLA alleles, especially DR and DQ, strongly co-occurred, attributing TCR associations to individual alleles was difficult. Immune exposure information for the cohort was limited to CMV serostatus. Three of the identified cytomegalovirus-associated TCR beta chains were confirmed in vitro to be specific for cytomegalovirus antigens. In a later analysis, HLA-associated TCR beta chains showed more clonal expansion and lower generation probabilities than non-associated chains that were equally common. In a later genetic analysis, fewer N-insertions in productive TCRs were reported among donors in an Asian-associated ancestry cluster than the roughly 700-donor mean. Because the 87-base-pair reads could not distinguish some IMGT-functional V segments, including TRBV6-2 and TRBV6-3, those segments were excluded. Roughly uniform sequencing depth across donors was assumed in presence/absence analyses, although this assumption may not hold. A later analysis reported that several top co-occurrence clusters appeared linked to parvovirus B19, influenza, CMV and Epstein-Barr virus. In a later analysis, 16,951 TCR beta sequences were associated with specific HLA alleles at a false discovery rate of 0.05. A further reported finding was that TCR beta sequences accurately predicted the HLA-A and HLA-B alleles for most subjects in the first cohort. In a later analysis, the rate of TCR association differed among HLA loci, with DRB1 alleles having the most associated TCRs and HLA-C alleles having the fewest. Because HLA typing was missing for some donors at each locus, association tests included only the typed subset. In an earlier analysis of 587 of the donors, most TCR beta V segments were observed in productive rearrangements about 87% or about 30% of the time, broadly matching IMGT annotations. In the study, 150 to 200 TCR beta chains were listed as associated with cytomegalovirus. A group of highly shared sequence variants was considered likely to be a technical artifact of the sequencing pipeline. A later genetic analysis associated a missense DCLRE1C variant with V-gene and J-gene trimming of TCR beta chains, and an independent cohort replicated the association. A later analysis found that most CMV-associated TCR beta chains appeared HLA-restricted, with HLA associations seemingly driven largely by CMV exposure. The authors suggested that the approach could potentially be generalized to other disease states and immunological phenotypes. Correlated functional status among segregating V segments might be attributable to linkage disequilibrium, but an unknown experimental factor could not be ruled out. This cohort had only TCR beta chains sequenced, and the lack of alpha or paired-chain data limited which features could be detected. Some 16 rarely observed V segments, including chromosome 9 orphons, were excluded from the earlier analysis of some 590 of the donors because counts were too low. The classifier was reported to diagnose cytomegalovirus status with high specificity and sensitivity in both the original cohort and the validation cohort. While some public TCRs were present in many individuals, most TCR sequences turned up only very rarely across donors.

The CDR3 runs 14 residues from the cysteine to the phenylalanine. Only the CDR3 DNA is retained, 42 bases long and in frame from the first base. As encoded in the germline V gene (reference sequence), CDR1 is LNHNV while CDR2 is YYDKDF. Here V drops 4 bases and J drops 9 bases, and the junction holds 11 bases not matched to any gene. The library was built by means of the immunoSEQ multiplex PCR assay. The multiplex PCR relied on a mix of 60 forward primers for TCR Vbeta segments and 13 reverse primers for TCR Jbeta segments. Amplification of the CDR3 region of rearranged TCR beta genes was performed with a multiplex PCR assay on genomic DNA. The Illumina HiSeq System was used to sequence the amplified TCR beta libraries as 87-base-pair reads. As for the original processing: A later analysis tallied approximately 87 million unique TCR beta chains across the approximately 670 repertoires, and around 12 million of those chains were shared by two or more donors. Raw reads were error-corrected and collapsed into unique sequences with a nearest-neighbor algorithm that merged closely related sequences to remove PCR and sequencing errors. Alignment of CDR3 sequences to IMGT reference sequences was used to assign V, D and J gene segments. For a sequence to be retained, at least a six-nucleotide match to both a V gene segment and a J gene segment was required. A rearrangement was called productive if the CDR3 had no stop codons and remained in frame with V and J, and every other rearrangement was called non-productive. Following IMGT convention, CDR3 was defined as the stretch from the second conserved V-encoded cysteine up to the conserved J-encoded phenylalanine. Sequences without an unambiguous match to a single V gene segment were excluded from the earlier analysis of almost 600 of the donors. In an earlier analysis of around 600 of the donors, V segments were called functional above 56.7% productive rearrangements and were called segregating when the between-donor standard deviation exceeded 5%. A statistical classification framework was developed to diagnose cytomegalovirus status using the catalog of TCR beta chain sequences. A later analysis assigned V and J genes by comparing TCR nucleotide sequences with IMGT/GENE-DB human TR gene sequences. The TCRdist pipeline was used in a later analysis to assign CDR3 sequences and most-parsimonious VDJ recombination scenarios. A later analysis defined each TCR beta chain by its CDR3 amino acid sequence plus V-gene family, and excluded reads lacking a unique V-gene family. As a way to deal with suspected cross-contamination and a sequencing artifact, a later analysis dropped more than 500 nucleotide sequences that were highly shared and had low generation probability. In a later analysis, a clonal expansion index for each public chain was calculated from normalized within-repertoire ranks of inferred template counts. In a later analysis, generation probabilities were computed with a VDJ recombination model fitted to out-of-frame rearrangements, and the resulting probabilities were checked against IGoR. A later analysis scored TCR-TCR, TCR-HLA and TCR-CMV co-occurrence with hypergeometric tests, applying a repertoire-size bias correction to TCR pairs. False discovery rates were estimated in a later analysis by permuting HLA or CMV assignments 20 times. In a later analysis, co-occurring TCRs were grouped using DBSCAN, with TCRdist sequence similarity added in when clustering inside HLA-allele-positive subsets. For co-occurrence clustering, repertoires with fewer than 30,000 or more than 120,000 public chains were excluded, along with several repertoires with anomalous nucleotide sharing. TCRdb's version of the immuneACCESS table is confined to in-frame rearrangements and falls short of the full clone set. An unresolved V gene accounts for under half of the shortfall where checked; the remainder is of unknown origin. The V and J calls and the clone size are those of that table, but D and trimming were determined from the DNA. Here the sample has more than 150,000 clones; 60% to 85% occur a single time. The biggest ten clones account for roughly 7% of the sample.

The receptor comes from a woman between 40 and 50 years old in good health and CMV-seropositive. Sequenced material: PBMCs. The receptor chain draws on TRBV15 and TRBJ1-1, and TRBD1 matches 7 of the central bases. Here is the DNA: TGTGCCACCAGCATAGGTCCCCCGGGACAGCAAGCTTTCTTT. This translates into CATSIGPPGQQAFF.